The 10 T cell receptor beta chains below were found in one sample sequenced in a study of shared clonotypes between healthy human individuals. Method: immunoSEQ multiplex PCR; TCRdb's copy keeps in-frame clones and lacks some. The sample has about 2.4 million clones, around nine tenths seen once. What was sequenced was naive CD4+ T cells sorted from blood. As for subset: CD45RA+ positively selected. These TCRs come from a man between 18 and 29 years old in good health.

The chain combines TRBV2 with TRBJ2-7; D may be TRBD2 (5 bases). V was clipped by 7 bases and J by 5 bases, with 12 bases between them. The germline CDR1 and CDR2 sequences are SNHLY and FYNNEI. The CDR3 spans 12 residues. CDR3 protein: CASTGNVDEQYF. The CDR3 region has the DNA TGTGCCAGCACGGGGAACGTCGACGAGCAGTACTTC.

This sequence joins TRBV7-9 and TRBJ2-7; D might be TRBD1 or TRBD2, each matching 5 bases. Germline CDR1 reads SEHNR; CDR2 reads FQNEAQ (reference sequence). This CDR3 comprises 14 residues. The V gene lost 4 bases and the J gene lost 1 base, with 11 bases spanning the gap. CDR3 loop: CASSWDVSSYEQYF. The CDR3 bases are TGTGCCAGCAGCTGGGACGTTAGTTCCTACGAGCAGTACTTC. The full variable domain, completed using reference TRBV7-9 and TRBJ2-7, is DTGVSQNPRHKITKRGQNVTFRCDPISEHNRLYWYRQTLGQGPEFLTYFQNEAQLEKSRLLSDRFSAERPKGSFSTLEIQRTEQGDSAMYLCASSWDVSSYEQYFGPGTRLTVT.

V gene TRBV11-2 combines with J gene TRBJ2-7; D is perhaps TRBD2 (6 bases). The CDR3 has 13 residues. CDR1 and CDR2 (germline): SGHAT, FQNNGV. V lost 4 bases and J lost 7, with 14 bases in between. The CDR3 sequence is CASSSDYFGEQYF. The CDR3 coding sequence is TGTGCCAGCAGCTCGGACTACTTCGGGGAGCAGTACTTC.

V and J are TRBV6-5 and TRBJ2-3; 12 bases are a match to TRBD2. Germline V gene data show CDR1 as MNHEY and CDR2 as SVGAGI. This CDR3 region has 15 residues. The junction had 4 bases not matched to a gene; V was cut back by 7 bases and J by 2 bases. The CDR3 loop is CASTRTSGATDTQYF. The DNA of the CDR3 is TGTGCCAGCACCCGGACTAGCGGGGCCACAGATACGCAGTATTTT.

CDR3 DNA sequence: TGCGCCAGCTCATCACCAGGGGTCCGGGAGACCCAGTACTTC. Protein product: CASSSPGVRETQYF. The genes are TRBV5-1 and TRBJ2-5; the D gene is possibly TRBD1 (6 bases). The germline V and J ends were trimmed by 7 bases and 5 bases, with 18 bases remaining between them. There are 14 residues in the CDR3. In germline, CDR1 is SGHRS, CDR2 YFSETQ. The whole variable domain, remainder taken from reference TRBV5-1 and TRBJ2-5, is KAGVTQTPRYLIKTRGQQVTLSCSPISGHRSVSWYQQTPGQGLQFLFEYFSETQRNKGNFPGRFSGRQFSNSRSEMNVSTLELGDSALYLCASSSPGVRETQYFGPGTRLLVL.

This chain links TRBV30 with TRBJ1-5; 7 nucleotides line up with TRBD1. In germline, CDR1 is GTSNPN, CDR2 SVGIG (reference sequence). The CDR3 runs 12 residues. V was pared by 4 bases and J by 7 bases, with 4 bases of the junction left unmatched. The CDR3 loop reads CAWNRQGQPQHF. The CDR3 region has the DNA TGTGCCTGGAACAGACAGGGACAGCCCCAGCATTTT.

This clone has only one observation. CDR3 in amino acids: CASSRVYNEQFF. DNA of the CDR3: TGCGCCAGCAGCCGAGTCTACAATGAGCAGTTCTTC. This chain joins TRBV4-1 and TRBJ2-1; D is unclear. V lost 4 bases, J lost 3 bases, and 4 bases lay in between. This CDR3 contains 12 residues. Germline CDR1 MGHRA, CDR2 YSYEKL.

The V call is TRBV9, the J call TRBJ1-6, with D tentatively TRBD1 (5 bases). Germline-derived CDR1 and CDR2 are SGDLS and YYNGEE. V was clipped by 0 bases and J by 8 bases, with 18 bases between them. CDR3 length: 17 residues. The CDR3 protein is CASSVGPTSGGDSPLHF. The CDR3 DNA is TGTGCCAGCAGCGTAGGACCCACTTCCGGGGGGGATTCACCCCTCCACTTT.

V usage is TRBV14 and J usage is TRBJ1-4; D might be TRBD1 (6 bases). Germline values: CDR1 SGHDN, CDR2 FVKESK. This CDR3 is 13 amino acids long. The V gene lost 2 bases and the J gene lost 10 bases, with 11 bases spanning the gap. The CDR3 region has the DNA TGTGCCAGCAGCCAAACCACAGGGCGAAAACTGTTTTTT. It codes for CASSQTTGRKLFF. Full variable domain (remainder filled in from reference TRBV14 and TRBJ1-4): EAGVTQFPSHSVIEKGQTVTLRCDPISGHDNLYWYRRVMGKEIKFLLHFVKESKQDESGMPNNRFLAERTGGTYSTLKVQPAELEDSGVYFCASSQTTGRKLFFGSGTQLSVL.

This clone was recorded only once. The J gene is TRBJ2-2, the V gene TRBV2; unclear D gene. CDR3 length equals 15 residues. Trimming stripped 7 bases from V and 8 bases from J, with 20 bases between. Germline V gene lookup returns CDR1 SNHLY and CDR2 FYNNEI. CDR3 in amino acids: CASTIKGANLGELFF. Written as DNA, the CDR3 is TGTGCCAGCACGATTAAAGGCGCCAACTTGGGGGAGCTGTTTTTT.